The clone carrying this T cell receptor (beta chain) has a single count. An amount of RNA that ranged from 0.5 to 1 ug was reverse transcribed with random hexamers. Amplification of TCR beta CDR3 used immunoSEQ multiplex PCR across 54 Vbeta and 13 Jbeta. TCRdb fed the immunoSEQ multiplex PCR reads into MiXCR, producing one record per CDR3 protein. The table includes 84,000 or so distinct CDR3 sequences, around 96% detected once. The record originates from a study of CD8 T cells in Susac syndrome. Study background: Patients with Susac syndrome who were sequenced included more than five with active disease and 8 or 9 in remission. Intravenous immunoglobulin alone or corticosteroids were being given to patients with Susac syndrome at blood draw, unless they were therapy-naive.

Germline CDR1 reads SQVTM; CDR2 reads ANQGSEA. V gave up 4 bases and J gave up 5 bases, with 9 bases separating them. The CDR3 runs to 11 residues. Sequencing of TCR beta covered CD8+ and CD4+ T cells obtained from blood. Sequenced material: CD8+ T cells from PBMCs. This clonotype was sampled from a human donor with Susac syndrome. This chain joins TRBV29-1 and TRBJ2-7; possibly TRBD1 or TRBD2 for D (5 bases each). The CDR3 DNA follows: TGCAGCGTTGTATGGGGACACGAGCAGTACTTC. Amino acids: CSVVWGHEQYF.